Listed here are 17 T cell receptor beta chains from one sample, sequenced in a study of blood T cell repertoires in COVID-19. The table came from immunoSEQ multiplex PCR; TCRdb's copy has only in-frame clones and leaves some out. The sample carries 120,000 to 150,000 clones, 75% to 90% recorded once. The sample consisted of peripheral blood. The receptors were gathered from a woman aged 55-70 years with COVID-19, enrolled during active disease.

V usage is TRBV11-2 and J usage is TRBJ2-5; 13 nucleotides align to TRBD2. CDR3 size: 16 residues. The trim removed 4 bases at V and 4 bases at J, leaving 6 bases unmatched. CDR1 is SGHAT, CDR2 FQNNGV, per germline. The CDR3 is CASSSGLAGAPETQYF. CDR3 coding DNA: TGTGCCAGCAGCTCAGGACTAGCGGGGGCCCCAGAGACCCAGTACTTC.

The J gene is TRBJ2-7, the V gene TRBV13; possibly TRBD1 for D (6 bases). The CDR3 spans 14 residues. CDR1 and CDR2 from the germline V gene are PRHDT and FYEKMQ (reference sequence). Trimming cost V 0 bases and J 4 bases, with 10 bases left between them. The CDR3 loop is CASSLGTGAYEQYF. CDR3 sequence (DNA): TGTGCCAGCAGCTTAGGGACAGGAGCTTACGAGCAGTACTTC.

The gene calls are TRBV27 and TRBJ2-7, with D possibly matching TRBD1 (5 bases). The CDR3 consists of 12 residues. Germline CDR1 reads MNHEY; CDR2 reads SMNVEV (reference sequence). V shed 3 bases and J shed 7 bases, with 10 bases lying between them. The CDR3 sequence is CASSFPSGEQYF. CDR3 nucleotides: TGTGCCAGCAGTTTCCCGTCAGGGGAGCAGTACTTC.

V is TRBV5-1 and J is TRBJ2-5, with TRBD2 matching 10 bases. In germline, CDR1 is SGHRS, CDR2 YFSETQ. V was clipped by 2 bases and J by 2 bases; unmatched bases: 0. The CDR3 is made up of 14 amino acids. The CDR3 reads CASSLLAGQETQYF. The CDR3 DNA reads TGCGCCAGCAGCTTACTAGCGGGGCAAGAGACCCAGTACTTC. Complete variable domain (other parts from reference TRBV5-1 and TRBJ2-5): KAGVTQTPRYLIKTRGQQVTLSCSPISGHRSVSWYQQTPGQGLQFLFEYFSETQRNKGNFPGRFSGRQFSNSRSEMNVSTLELGDSALYLCASSLLAGQETQYFGPGTRLLVL.

The chain uses TRBV5-1 and TRBJ2-7; 7 bases line up with TRBD2. This CDR3 has 13 amino acids. V lost 0 bases to trimming and J lost 4 bases; unmatched junction nucleotides: 1. Looked up from germline, CDR1 is SGHRS and CDR2 is YFSETQ. The CDR3 here is CASSLELAYEQYF. For the CDR3, the DNA is TGCGCCAGCAGCTTGGAACTAGCGTACGAGCAGTACTTC.

The J gene is TRBJ2-2, the V gene TRBV11-1; TRBD1 agrees at 9 bases. Germline assignment: CDR1 SGHAT and CDR2 FQDESV (reference sequence). The CDR3 covers 16 residues. With 4 bases clipped from V and 7 bases from J, the junction kept 10 bases outside the gene matches. In DNA, the CDR3 is TGTGCCAGCAGCTCCTGGGGACAGGGCACTAGCGGGGAGCTGTTTTTT. Amino acid sequence: CASSSWGQGTSGELFF.

This chain connects TRBV6-5 to TRBJ2-6; perhaps TRBD2 as D (6 bases). V dropped 6 bases and J dropped 2 bases, with 11 bases sitting between them. The CDR3 spans 15 residues. The V gene's germline CDR1 is MNHEY and CDR2 SVGAGI. The CDR3 loop is CASRKGEAGANVLTF. DNA of the CDR3: TGTGCCAGCAGAAAAGGGGAGGCTGGGGCCAACGTCCTGACTTTC.

V usage is TRBV4-3 and J usage is TRBJ2-3; D is possibly TRBD2 (6 bases). Trimming removed 0 bases from V and 5 bases from J, with 24 bases in between. From germline, CDR1 is LGHNA and CDR2 YSLEER. This CDR3 has 19 amino acids. The CDR3 DNA reads TGCGCCAGCAGCCAAGACTTAAGGCGTGGGGACTTAGCGGTAGATACGCAGTATTTT. It encodes CASSQDLRRGDLAVDTQYF.

The V call is TRBV5-6, the J call TRBJ2-7; D is perhaps TRBD1 (6 bases). The CDR3 contains 13 residues. The germline V gene has CDR1 SGHDT and CDR2 YYEEEE. V lost 4 bases to trimming and J lost 1 base, with 9 bases between them. The CDR3 here is CASSLDRSYEQYF. In DNA form, the CDR3 reads TGTGCCAGCAGCCTGGACAGATCCTACGAGCAGTACTTC.

This rearrangement joins TRBV6-5 to TRBJ1-6, with D maybe TRBD1 (5 bases). There are 15 residues in the CDR3. Trimming cost V 6 bases and J 9 bases, with 18 bases left between them. The germline V gene has CDR1 MNHEY and CDR2 SVGAGI. This CDR3 is CASRPPAGGGSPLHF. Here the CDR3 DNA reads TGTGCCAGCAGGCCCCCTGCGGGGGGGGGTTCACCCCTCCACTTT.

The genes are TRBV7-8 and TRBJ2-7; 8 positions match TRBD1. The V gene's germline CDR1 is SGHVS and CDR2 FQNEAQ. The CDR3 is 14 amino acids. With 6 bases clipped from V and 3 bases from J, the junction kept 7 bases outside the gene matches. The CDR3 region has the DNA TGTGCCAGCAGACAACAACAGGGGGGCTACGAGCAGTACTTC. This gives the protein CASRQQQGGYEQYF.

This chain uses TRBV5-1 with TRBJ1-1; the D is unclear. CDR1 and CDR2 (germline): SGHRS, YFSETQ. Trimming removed 0 bases at V and 6 bases at J, with 9 bases between. This CDR3 contains 13 residues. The CDR3 DNA sequence: TGCGCCAGCAGCTTGGTAGTGGGAGCTGAAGCTTTCTTT. It encodes CASSLVVGAEAFF.

The chain carries TRBV9 and TRBJ1-1; D is possibly TRBD1 (6 bases). In germline, CDR1 is SGDLS, CDR2 YYNGEE. Trimming removed 2 bases at V and 1 base at J, with 9 bases between. This CDR3 is 14 amino acids long. CDR3 coding DNA: TGTGCCAGCAGCGTCGGACAGAGGAACACTGAAGCTTTCTTT. Encoded protein: CASSVGQRNTEAFF.

This CDR3 reads CASSLANRLAGYETQYF. CDR3 nucleotide sequence: TGTGCCAGCAGCTTAGCCAACAGACTAGCGGGGTATGAGACCCAGTACTTC. This chain links TRBV7-2 with TRBJ2-5; 11 nucleotides match TRBD2. CDR1 SGHTA and CDR2 FQGNSA come from the germline V gene. The CDR3 runs to 17 residues. J lost 5 bases, V lost 0 bases, and 8 bases had no gene match.

This chain joins TRBV9 and TRBJ1-3, with a possible D match to TRBD1 (5 bases). Looked up from germline, CDR1 is SGDLS and CDR2 is YYNGEE. V was clipped by 3 bases and J by 0 bases, with 7 bases between them. The CDR3 has 14 residues. DNA of the CDR3: TGTGCCAGCAGCGGGGACTTCTCTGGAAACACCATATATTTT. This sequence encodes CASSGDFSGNTIYF.

The CDR3 reads CASSIVGDRAVIDGYTF. The CDR3 coding sequence is TGTGCCAGTAGTATAGTCGGGGACAGGGCGGTAATTGATGGCTACACCTTC. The chain joins TRBV19 to TRBJ1-2; 9 bases fit TRBD1. Trimming took 1 base from V and 6 from J; bases not matched to a gene: 12. This CDR3 has 17 residues. Germline V gene data show CDR1 as LNHDA and CDR2 as SQIVND (reference sequence).

The V gene is TRBV11-3, the J gene TRBJ2-3; 8 bases agree with TRBD2. This CDR3 contains 15 residues. Germline CDR1 SGHNT, CDR2 YENEEA. Trimming took 3 bases from V and 6 from J; bases not matched to a gene: 8. CDR3 residues: CASSLNGGASDTQYF. The CDR3 DNA reads as TGTGCCAGCAGCTTGAACGGGGGGGCGTCGGATACGCAGTATTTT.